These 22 T cell receptor beta chains were all obtained from the same sample, sequenced in a study of blood T cell repertoires in COVID-19. Profiled with immunoSEQ multiplex PCR; TCRdb holds only in-frame clones, not every one. Of roughly 230,000 clones in the sample, approximately 85% were seen once. The sequenced material came from PBMCs or T cells enriched from blood (not recorded which). These receptor sequences come from a woman aged 45 to 65 who had been exposed to COVID-19.

This clone was recorded only once. The chain has TRBV6-1 and TRBJ2-5; weak D call: TRBD2 (6 bases). The length of the CDR3 is 17 residues. V was shortened by 4 bases and J by 4 bases, with 22 bases between the two germline ends. Germline CDR1 and CDR2: MNHNS and SASEGT. The CDR3 here is CASSALPRLHGGETQYF. The CDR3 DNA is TGTGCCAGCAGTGCGCTCCCTAGGCTTCACGGGGGAGAGACCCAGTACTTC.

The rearrangement joins TRBV7-2 to TRBJ2-2; TRBD2 agrees at 12 bases. The CDR3 is 16 residues long. Germline V gives CDR1 SGHTA, CDR2 FQGNSA. V shed 4 bases, J shed 7 bases, and the junction held 7 bases outside the gene matches. The CDR3, as DNA: TGTGCCAGCAGCTCGACTAGCGGGGGACGAGGCGGGGAGCTGTTTTTT. Its translation: CASSSTSGGRGGELFF.

The J gene is TRBJ2-5, the V gene TRBV7-2; 12 nucleotides line up with TRBD2. This CDR3 contains 15 residues. Germline assignment: CDR1 SGHTA and CDR2 FQGNSA. Trimming removed 6 bases from V and 5 bases from J; junction bases left unmatched: 7. The CDR3 loop reads CASSYLAGGHETQYF. As DNA, the CDR3 is TGTGCCAGCAGTTACCTAGCGGGGGGGCACGAGACCCAGTACTTC.

V is TRBV2 and J is TRBJ2-7; 9 nucleotides line up with TRBD2. The CDR3 consists of 15 residues. Germline V gene data show CDR1 as SNHLY and CDR2 as FYNNEI. The J segment lost 0 bases and the V segment lost 6 bases, leaving 6 bases of the junction unmatched. The CDR3 DNA is TGTGCCAGCAGCCTGGGACTAGCTTCCTCCTACGAGCAGTACTTC. Protein: CASSLGLASSYEQYF.

The gene calls are TRBV2 and TRBJ1-6; D gene unclear. CDR1 is SNHLY and CDR2 is FYNNEI in the germline V gene. The CDR3 is made up of 15 amino acids. Deletions cut 0 bases from V and 8 bases from J, with 11 bases between. The CDR3 DNA is TGTGCCAGCAGTGAAGCGAATGAGTTTCATTCACCCCTCCACTTT. This encodes CASSEANEFHSPLHF.

This rearrangement joins TRBV5-1 to TRBJ1-1; no definite D call. Germline V gene sequence: CDR1 SGHRS, CDR2 YFSETQ. V dropped 7 bases and J dropped 4 bases, with 8 bases sitting between them. The CDR3 has 11 residues. The CDR3 DNA reads as TGCGCCAGCCCGTGTTTCACTGAAGCTTTCTTT. Translation: CASPCFTEAFF.

The chain combines TRBV29-1 with TRBJ2-5; D is possibly TRBD2 (6 bases). The germline CDR1 and CDR2 sequences are SQVTM and ANQGSEA. The CDR3 length is 13 residues. V was cut by 0 bases and J by 5 bases, with 10 bases left in between. The DNA for the CDR3 is TGCAGCGTTGAAGAGACGGGGAGGGAGACCCAGTACTTC. It codes for CSVEETGRETQYF.

This clone was counted once. The chain uses TRBV19 and TRBJ2-2; TRBD2 agrees at 13 bases. CDR3 size: 18 residues. Germline lookup yields CDR1 LNHDA and CDR2 SQIVND (reference sequence). V dropped 5 bases and J dropped 6; count of bases not matched to a gene: 12. The CDR3 bases are TGTGCCAGTAGTCGAACCGGGACTAGCGGGATTGTAGCCGGGGAGCTGTTTTTT. It encodes CASSRTGTSGIVAGELFF.

The chain joins TRBV3-1 (or the pseudogene TRBV3-2) to TRBJ2-7, with a weak D call TRBD1 (5 bases). V was shortened by 4 bases and J by 3 bases, with 13 bases between the two germline ends. Per germline, CDR1 LGHDT and CDR2 YNNKEL (reference sequence). This CDR3 is 14 amino acids long. CDR3 sequence (DNA): TGTGCCAGCAGCCTAAACGACAGAGACTACGAGCAGTACTTC. Its translation: CASSLNDRDYEQYF.

This clone was counted between two and nine times. V is TRBV10-3 and J is TRBJ2-7; D perhaps matches TRBD2 (5 bases). V was cut by 6 bases and J by 6 bases, with 21 bases left in between. CDR1 is ENHRY and CDR2 is SYGVKD in the germline V gene. The length of the CDR3 is 15 residues. CDR3 protein: CAIRSNDYQKGEQYF. CDR3 DNA: TGTGCCATCAGGAGTAACGACTACCAGAAGGGCGAGCAGTACTTC.

The chain has TRBV5-1 and TRBJ2-1, with TRBD2 matching over 13 bases. This CDR3 has 15 residues. Germline V gene sequence: CDR1 SGHRS, CDR2 YFSETQ. The V segment lost 3 bases and the J segment 8 bases; nucleotides outside the gene matches: 5. In DNA, the CDR3 is TGCGCCAGCAGCTCAACTAGCGGGGGGGCCGATGAGCAGTTCTTC. It codes for CASSSTSGGADEQFF. Full variable domain (rest looked up from reference TRBV5-1 and TRBJ2-1): KAGVTQTPRYLIKTRGQQVTLSCSPISGHRSVSWYQQTPGQGLQFLFEYFSETQRNKGNFPGRFSGRQFSNSRSEMNVSTLELGDSALYLCASSSTSGGADEQFFGPGTRLTVL.

V usage is TRBV10-3 and J usage is TRBJ1-2; the match to TRBD1 covers 11 bases. The length of the CDR3 is 15 residues. J lost 8 bases, V lost 0 bases, and 5 bases had no gene match. CDR1 ENHRY and CDR2 SYGVKD come from the germline V gene. The CDR3 region is CAISESGDRGKGYTF. CDR3 coding DNA: TGTGCCATCAGTGAGTCTGGGGACAGGGGGAAGGGCTACACCTTC.

The chain employs TRBV28 and TRBJ2-7; no definite D call. CDR1 is MDHEN, CDR2 SYDVKM, per germline. Trimming removed 2 bases at V and 3 bases at J, with 5 bases between. The CDR3 totals 12 residues. The CDR3 region is CASSLKRYEQYF. The CDR3 DNA follows: TGTGCCAGCAGTTTAAAGCGCTACGAGCAGTACTTC.

The chain links TRBV5-1 to TRBJ2-3, with D tentatively TRBD2 (5 bases). CDR1 and CDR2 (germline): SGHRS, YFSETQ. V was clipped by 0 bases and J by 2 bases, with 10 bases between them. This CDR3 spans 15 amino acids. CDR3 nucleotide sequence: TGCGCCAGCAGCTTGGCGGCAGCGGCCACAGATACGCAGTATTTT. Translation gives CASSLAAAATDTQYF.

V is TRBV4-1 and J is TRBJ1-3; D call uncertain. The CDR3 sequence is 15 residues long. From germline, CDR1 is MGHRA and CDR2 YSYEKL. V lost 4 bases and J lost 3, with 13 bases in between. The CDR3 DNA reads TGCGCCAGCAGCCCTACAGAGACGATTGGAAACACCATATATTTT. This sequence encodes CASSPTETIGNTIYF.

This chain uses TRBV2 with TRBJ1-2; D is perhaps TRBD1 (5 bases). The CDR3 totals 14 residues. Germline V gene sequence: CDR1 SNHLY, CDR2 FYNNEI. Trimming pared 4 bases from V and 0 bases from J, leaving 9 bases between. CDR3 sequence reads: CASSAGGANYGYTF. The CDR3 DNA reads TGTGCCAGCAGTGCTGGGGGGGCTAACTATGGCTACACCTTC.

The genes are TRBV13 and TRBJ1-3, with TRBD1 identical over 9 bases. The CDR3 covers 16 residues. Unmatched junction bases numbered 13, after V lost 5 bases and J lost 8 bases. CDR1 and CDR2 from the germline V gene are PRHDT and FYEKMQ (reference sequence). The CDR3 bases are TGTGCCAGCAGCCCCCGCCGGGACAGGGTTGGGGACACCATATATTTT. Encoded protein: CASSPRRDRVGDTIYF.

V usage is TRBV5-4 and J usage is TRBJ2-3; TRBD2 matches at 15 bases. Trimming took 3 bases from V and 0 from J; bases not matched to a gene: 5. CDR1 and CDR2 from the germline V gene are SGHNT and YYREEE (reference sequence). The CDR3 extends over 18 amino acids. In DNA form, the CDR3 reads TGTGCCAGCAGCTCCGGACTAGCGGGGGGGACTAGCACAGATACGCAGTATTTT. Its protein is CASSSGLAGGTSTDTQYF. Full variable domain (missing parts from reference TRBV5-4 and TRBJ2-3): ETGVTQSPTHLIKTRGQQVTLRCSSQSGHNTVSWYQQALGQGPQFIFQYYREEENGRGNFPPRFSGLQFPNYSSELNVNALELDDSALYLCASSSGLAGGTSTDTQYFGPGTRLTVL.

V gene TRBV6-1 combines with J gene TRBJ2-1; 7 bases map to TRBD2. Germline values: CDR1 MNHNS, CDR2 SASEGT. V was pared by 4 bases and J by 10 bases, with 4 bases of the junction left unmatched. This CDR3 has 12 residues. This CDR3 is CASSVAGWEQFF. In DNA form, the CDR3 reads TGTGCCAGCAGTGTAGCGGGCTGGGAGCAGTTCTTC.

This chain uses TRBV6-2 or TRBV6-3 with TRBJ2-7; TRBD2 matches 11 bases. This CDR3 has 14 amino acids. Trimming at V came to 4 bases and at J to 4 bases, leaving 3 bases not matched to a gene. Germline V gene data show CDR1 as MNHEY and CDR2 as SVGEGT. CDR3 DNA: TGTGCCAGCAGTTCCGGGACTAGCGGTTACGAGCAGTACTTC. It is translated as CASSSGTSGYEQYF.

The chain couples TRBV13 to TRBJ2-1, with D maybe TRBD2 (7 bases). Trimming stripped 5 bases from V and 9 bases from J, with 20 bases between. In germline, CDR1 is PRHDT, CDR2 FYEKMQ (reference sequence). This CDR3 spans 15 amino acids. The CDR3 sequence is CASSPLGGGPAEQFF. The CDR3 coding sequence is TGTGCCAGCAGCCCCCTAGGGGGGGGGCCGGCTGAGCAGTTCTTC. Drawing the rest from reference TRBV13 and TRBJ2-1, the complete variable domain is AAGVIQSPRHLIKEKRETATLKCYPIPRHDTVYWYQQGPGQDPQFLISFYEKMQSDKGSIPDRFSAQQFSDYHSELNMSSLELGDSALYFCASSPLGGGPAEQFFGPGTRLTVL.

CDR3 sequence reads: CASSLRTGTHNEQFF. The CDR3 DNA reads as TGTGCCAGCAGCTTGAGGACAGGGACTCACAATGAGCAGTTCTTC. The V gene is TRBV5-4, the J gene TRBJ2-1; 8 bases are shared with TRBD1. The junction had 5 bases not matched to a gene; V was cut back by 1 base and J by 5 bases. The V gene's germline CDR1 is SGHNT and CDR2 YYREEE (reference sequence). There are 15 residues in the CDR3. Using reference TRBV5-4 and TRBJ2-1 for the parts outside the CDR3, the full variable domain is ETGVTQSPTHLIKTRGQQVTLRCSSQSGHNTVSWYQQALGQGPQFIFQYYREEENGRGNFPPRFSGLQFPNYSSELNVNALELDDSALYLCASSLRTGTHNEQFFGPGTRLTVL.